This TCR beta chain originates from a study of early T cells in non-severe SARS-CoV-2 infection. Looking at the study overall: The authors sequenced bulk RNA from unsorted whole blood, leaving chains unpaired. Whole-study findings and limits: Comparison of clonotypes with VDJdb favored anti-spike CD8 responses while missing private and CD4 specificities.

The CDR3 extends over 13 amino acids. V lost 8 bases, J lost 0 bases, and 8 bases lay in between. The germline V gene has CDR1 MNHNS and CDR2 SASEGT. Details on this clonotype: The antigen is unknown.

Individual cDNA molecules were tagged with unique molecular identifiers. In TCRdb, the 5' RACE reads were re-called with MiXCR into one record per CDR3 protein. The sample contains roughly 90,000 distinct CDR3 sequences, around 15% of which appear only once. This chain links TRBV6-1 with TRBJ2-1, with D perhaps TRBD1 (6 bases). Sequenced material: whole blood. This sequence was found in an adult who was a healthcare worker with PCR-confirmed SARS-CoV-2 infection or an uninfected control (not recorded which). CDR3 DNA sequence: TGTGCCAGCGACAGGAGCTCCTACAATGAGCAGTTCTTC. This sequence encodes CASDRSSYNEQFF.